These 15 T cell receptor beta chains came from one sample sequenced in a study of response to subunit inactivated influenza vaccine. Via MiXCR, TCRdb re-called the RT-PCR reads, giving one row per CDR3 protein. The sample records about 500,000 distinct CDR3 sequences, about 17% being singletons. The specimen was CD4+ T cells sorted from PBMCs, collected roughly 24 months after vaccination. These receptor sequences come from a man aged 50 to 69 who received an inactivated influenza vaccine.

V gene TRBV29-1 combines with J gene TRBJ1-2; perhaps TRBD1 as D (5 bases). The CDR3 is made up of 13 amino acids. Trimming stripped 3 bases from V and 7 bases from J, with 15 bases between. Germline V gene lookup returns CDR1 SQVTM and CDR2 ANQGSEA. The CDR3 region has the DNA TGCAGCGTTGATCGCCAGGGAGGTAGTGGCTACACCTTC. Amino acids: CSVDRQGGSGYTF.

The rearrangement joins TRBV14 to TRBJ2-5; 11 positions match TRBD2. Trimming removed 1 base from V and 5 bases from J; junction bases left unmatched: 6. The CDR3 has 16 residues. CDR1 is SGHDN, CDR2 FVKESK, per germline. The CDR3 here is CASSQVSSGRRETQYF. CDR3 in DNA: TGTGCCAGCAGCCAAGTGTCTAGCGGGAGGAGGGAGACCCAGTACTTC.

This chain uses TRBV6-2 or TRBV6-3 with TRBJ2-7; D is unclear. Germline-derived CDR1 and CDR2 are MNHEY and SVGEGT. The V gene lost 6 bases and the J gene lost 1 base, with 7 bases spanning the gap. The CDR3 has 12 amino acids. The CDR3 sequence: CASSLKSYEQYF. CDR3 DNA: TGTGCCAGCAGCCTAAAGTCCTACGAGCAGTACTTC.

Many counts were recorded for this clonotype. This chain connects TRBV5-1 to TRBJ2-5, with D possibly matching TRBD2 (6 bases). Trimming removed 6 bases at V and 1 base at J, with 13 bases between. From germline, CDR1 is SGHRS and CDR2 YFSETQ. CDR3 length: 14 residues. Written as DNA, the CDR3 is TGCGCCAGCACGATTAGCGGTTTCCAAGAGACCCAGTACTTC. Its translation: CASTISGFQETQYF.

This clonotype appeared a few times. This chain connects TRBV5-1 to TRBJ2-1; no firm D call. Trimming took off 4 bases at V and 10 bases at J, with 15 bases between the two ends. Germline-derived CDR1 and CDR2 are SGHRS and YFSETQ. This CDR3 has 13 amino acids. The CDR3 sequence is CASSLTWSEEQFF. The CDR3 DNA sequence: TGCGCCAGCAGCCTTACTTGGTCCGAGGAGCAGTTCTTC.

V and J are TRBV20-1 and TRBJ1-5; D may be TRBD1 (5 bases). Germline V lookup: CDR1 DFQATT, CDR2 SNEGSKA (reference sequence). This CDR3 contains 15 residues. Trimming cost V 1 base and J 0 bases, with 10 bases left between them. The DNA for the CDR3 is TGCAGTGCTAGAGCAGGGTTGTTTAGCAATCAGCCCCAGCATTTT. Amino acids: CSARAGLFSNQPQHF.

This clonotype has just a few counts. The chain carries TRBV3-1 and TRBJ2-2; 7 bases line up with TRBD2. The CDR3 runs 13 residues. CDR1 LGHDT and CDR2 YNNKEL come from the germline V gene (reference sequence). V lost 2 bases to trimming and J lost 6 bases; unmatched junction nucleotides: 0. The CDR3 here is CASSQRGAGELFF. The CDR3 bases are TGTGCCAGCAGCCAACGGGGGGCCGGGGAGCTGTTTTTT.

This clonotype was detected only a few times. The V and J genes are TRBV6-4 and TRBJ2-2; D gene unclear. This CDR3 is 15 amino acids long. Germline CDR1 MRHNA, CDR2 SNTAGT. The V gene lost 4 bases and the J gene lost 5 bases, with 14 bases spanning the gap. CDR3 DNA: TGTGCCAGCAGTGTGACTTCCCCTGGGACCGGGGAGCTGTTTTTT. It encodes CASSVTSPGTGELFF.

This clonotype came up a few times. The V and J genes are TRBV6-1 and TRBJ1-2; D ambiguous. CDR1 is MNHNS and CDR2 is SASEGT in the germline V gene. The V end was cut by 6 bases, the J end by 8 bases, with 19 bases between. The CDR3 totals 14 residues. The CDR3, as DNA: TGTGCCAGCAGCTCCCACGGACGATCAAGCGGCTACACCTTC. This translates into CASSSHGRSSGYTF.

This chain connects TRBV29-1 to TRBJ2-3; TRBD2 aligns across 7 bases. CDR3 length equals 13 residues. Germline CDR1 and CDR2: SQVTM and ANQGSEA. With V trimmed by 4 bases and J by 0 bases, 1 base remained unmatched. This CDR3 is CSVGLASTDTQYF. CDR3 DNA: TGCAGCGTTGGACTAGCTAGCACAGATACGCAGTATTTT.

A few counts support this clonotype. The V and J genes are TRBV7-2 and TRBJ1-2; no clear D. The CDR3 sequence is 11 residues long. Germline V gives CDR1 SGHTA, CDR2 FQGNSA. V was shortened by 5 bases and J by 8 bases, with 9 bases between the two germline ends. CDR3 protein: CASSRHWGYTF. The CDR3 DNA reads TGTGCCAGCAGCCGACATTGGGGCTACACCTTC.

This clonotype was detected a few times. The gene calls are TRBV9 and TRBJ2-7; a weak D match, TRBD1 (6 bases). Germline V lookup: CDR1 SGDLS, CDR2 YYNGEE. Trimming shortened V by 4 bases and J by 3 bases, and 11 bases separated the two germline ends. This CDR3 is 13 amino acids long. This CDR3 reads CASSPTGFYEQYF. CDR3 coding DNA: TGTGCCAGCAGCCCTACAGGGTTCTACGAGCAGTACTTC.

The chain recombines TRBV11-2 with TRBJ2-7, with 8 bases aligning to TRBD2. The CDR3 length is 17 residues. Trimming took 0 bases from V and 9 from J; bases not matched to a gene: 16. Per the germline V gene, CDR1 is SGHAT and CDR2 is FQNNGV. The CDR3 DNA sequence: TGTGCCAGCAGCTTAGAATGGGGTAGCGGGGCGCGAACCGGGCAGTACTTC. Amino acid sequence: CASSLEWGSGARTGQYF.

In DNA, the CDR3 is TGTGCCAGCAGCGTATGGGGCGGGGAGCTGTTTTTT. Protein: CASSVWGGELFF. The rearrangement uses TRBV9 and TRBJ2-2; D ambiguous. V was pared by 1 base and J by 7 bases, with 5 bases between. This CDR3 has 12 amino acids. Per germline, CDR1 SGDLS and CDR2 YYNGEE.

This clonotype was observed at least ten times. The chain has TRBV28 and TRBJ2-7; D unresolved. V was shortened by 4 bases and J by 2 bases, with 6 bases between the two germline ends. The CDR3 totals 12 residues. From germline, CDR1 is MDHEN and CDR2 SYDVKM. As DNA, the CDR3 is TGTGCCAGCAGTTCCTTCACCTACGAGCAGTACTTC. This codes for CASSSFTYEQYF.